A selection of T cell receptor beta chains follows, all from one sample in a study of T-cell reconstitution after alpha-beta-depleted transplantation in children. TCRdb fed the PCR reads into MiXCR, producing one record per CDR3 protein. The sample records about 440,000 distinct CDR3 sequences, about 45% being singletons. The specimen was PBMCs, collected before TCRalphabeta/CD19-depleted stem cell transplant. The receptors stem from a girl aged 2 to 9 with aplastic anemia, due to receive a stem cell transplant. The CDR3 runs from the conserved cysteine through the conserved F or W. Fields, in order: D gene, V gene, clone size, J gene, CDR3 protein, CDR3 DNA. D genes are given only for firm matches. Clone size appears in some rows only: once, few, many, or a class for an expanded clone.

d_call: TRBD2
v_call: TRBV9
clone_size: -
j_call: TRBJ2-5
cdr3_aa: CASSVASGGGRETQYF
cdr3_nt: TGTGCCAGCAGCGTAGCTAGCGGGGGGGGGCGAGAGACCCAGTACTTC

d_call: TRBD2
v_call: TRBV20-1
clone_size: few
j_call: TRBJ2-1
cdr3_aa: CSATAGGPEDNEQFF
cdr3_nt: TGCAGTGCCACAGCGGGGGGGCCCGAGGACAATGAGCAGTTCTTC

d_call: -
v_call: TRBV5-1
clone_size: many
j_call: TRBJ1-5
cdr3_aa: CASSPNPGDNQPQHF
cdr3_nt: TGCGCCAGCAGCCCGAACCCGGGAGACAATCAGCCCCAGCATTTT

d_call: TRBD2
v_call: TRBV5-1
clone_size: many
j_call: TRBJ2-7
cdr3_aa: CASSEGLAGEQYF
cdr3_nt: TGCGCCAGCAGCGAAGGACTAGCGGGTGAGCAGTACTTC

d_call: TRBD2
v_call: TRBV15
clone_size: -
j_call: TRBJ2-1
cdr3_aa: CATSIQAGGLNEQFF
cdr3_nt: TGTGCCACCAGCATCCAAGCGGGGGGGCTTAATGAGCAGTTCTTC

d_call: TRBD2
v_call: TRBV28
clone_size: few
j_call: TRBJ2-1
cdr3_aa: CASSLPRGLLADYNEQFF
cdr3_nt: TGTGCCAGCAGTTTGCCTCGGGGCCTTCTAGCGGACTACAATGAGCAGTTCTTC

d_call: -
v_call: TRBV20-1
clone_size: -
j_call: TRBJ2-1
cdr3_aa: CCARDPALSSYNEQFF
cdr3_nt: TGCTGTGCTAGAGATCCGGCCCTATCCTCCTACAATGAGCAGTTCTTC

d_call: -
v_call: TRBV12-3/TRBV12-4
clone_size: -
j_call: TRBJ2-2
cdr3_aa: CASSPTAAGELFF
cdr3_nt: TGTGCCAGCAGCCCCACCGCGGCCGGGGAGCTGTTTTTT

d_call: TRBD1
v_call: TRBV12-3/TRBV12-4
clone_size: many
j_call: TRBJ2-3
cdr3_aa: CASTDTGTASTDTQYF
cdr3_nt: TGTGCCAGCACAGATACCGGGACAGCTAGCACAGATACGCAGTATTTT

d_call: -
v_call: TRBV20-1
clone_size: -
j_call: TRBJ2-7
cdr3_aa: CSARDQRLSPYEQYF
cdr3_nt: TGCAGTGCTAGAGACCAGCGTCTTTCTCCCTACGAGCAGTACTTC

d_call: TRBD1
v_call: TRBV6-5
clone_size: -
j_call: TRBJ2-2
cdr3_aa: CASRKDRVIGELFF
cdr3_nt: TGTGCCAGCAGAAAAGACAGGGTGATCGGGGAGCTGTTTTTT

d_call: -
v_call: TRBV6-5
clone_size: -
j_call: TRBJ1-2
cdr3_aa: CASSSGIGVPLGGYTF
cdr3_nt: TGTGCCAGCAGTTCGGGTATTGGGGTCCCCCTAGGAGGCTACACCTTC

d_call: TRBD2
v_call: TRBV7-2
clone_size: -
j_call: TRBJ2-5
cdr3_aa: CASRQTSGGTSQTQYF
cdr3_nt: TGTGCCAGCAGACAAACTAGCGGGGGGACCTCTCAAACCCAGTACTTC